A single sample is the source of the 19 T cell receptor beta chains below, sequenced in a study of CXCR3-negative and CXCR3-positive naive CD8 T cells. Through 5' RACE with UMI labels, the TRB cDNA libraries were prepared. One entry per CDR3 protein, without DNA, is what TCRdb gives after re-calling the 5' RACE reads. This sample's clone table lists about 130,000 distinct CDR3 sequences. What was sequenced was naive CXCR3- CD8+ T cells from blood. Subset described: CD45RO-CCR7+CD27+CD95- naive CD8+ T cells lacking CXCR3 (TNR3-). The receptors stem from a human donor in good health. Some clones in this sample may be carry-over from other donors' samples.

The chain's CDR3 is CASSWRGTDTQYF. The rearrangement uses TRBV28 and TRBJ2-3; TCRdb gives TRBD2 as the D gene, but with no DNA this cannot be confirmed. Per germline, CDR1 MDHEN and CDR2 SYDVKM. This CDR3 region has 13 residues.

The chain carries TRBV12-3 or TRBV12-4 and TRBJ2-5; TCRdb calls TRBD2, which cannot be checked without DNA. The CDR3 is 21 amino acids. CDR3 sequence: CASSWGDPRTSGSKGEETQYF.

V gene TRBV9 combines with J gene TRBJ1-2; there is no DNA to check the TCRdb D call of TRBD1. Germline lookup yields CDR1 SGDLS and CDR2 YYNGEE. The CDR3 has 15 residues. The CDR3 loop reads CASSAPDRDPYGYTF.

The J gene is TRBJ2-1, the V gene TRBV12-3 or TRBV12-4; the TCRdb D gene call, TRBD1, has no DNA to confirm it. The CDR3 is 14 amino acids. This CDR3 reads CASGGQGARNEQFF.

CDR3 sequence: CASSVEGQGFTEAFF. The chain joins TRBV9 to TRBJ1-1; there is no DNA to check the TCRdb D call of TRBD1. Germline V lookup: CDR1 SGDLS, CDR2 YYNGEE. The CDR3 has 15 residues. The whole variable domain, remainder taken from reference TRBV9 and TRBJ1-1, is DSGVTQTPKHLITATGQRVTLRCSPRSGDLSVYWYQQSLDQGLQFLIQYYNGEERAKGNILERFSAQQFPDLHSELNLSSLELGDSALYFCASSVEGQGFTEAFFGQGTRLTVV.

The chain recombines TRBV3-1 with TRBJ2-5; no DNA is available, so the TRBD2 call from TCRdb remains unchecked. From germline, CDR1 is LGHDT and CDR2 YNNKEL (reference sequence). This CDR3 spans 17 amino acids. CDR3 sequence reads: CASSQDRTSGDQETQYF.

The chain links TRBV12-5 to TRBJ2-7; TCRdb's D gene call, TRBD1, goes unchecked for lack of DNA. Germline V gene lookup returns CDR1 LGHNT and CDR2 FRNRAP. CDR3 length equals 13 residues. The CDR3 here is CASGPVADYEQYF.

The chain couples TRBV2 to TRBJ1-5; TCRdb gives TRBD1 as the D gene, but with no DNA this cannot be confirmed. The CDR3 totals 14 residues. Germline CDR1 reads SNHLY; CDR2 reads FYNNEI. The CDR3 protein is CASSTGGAYQPQHF.

The chain combines TRBV28 with TRBJ2-1; TCRdb names TRBD1, which stays unverified in the absence of DNA. There are 15 residues in the CDR3. CDR1 and CDR2 from the germline V gene are MDHEN and SYDVKM. The chain's CDR3 is CASSLTGTVDNEQFF. The full variable domain, rest sourced from reference TRBV28 and TRBJ2-1, is DVKVTQSSRYLVKRTGEKVFLECVQDMDHENMFWYRQDPGLGLRLIYFSYDVKMKEKGDIPEGYSVSREKKERFSLILESASTNQTSMYLCASSLTGTVDNEQFFGPGTRLTVL.

The gene calls are TRBV29-1 and TRBJ2-1; TCRdb calls TRBD1, which cannot be checked without DNA. The germline gives CDR1 SQVTM, CDR2 ANQGSEA. The CDR3 is 13 amino acids. The CDR3 protein is CSSEQGPGNEQFF.

V is TRBV4-1 and J is TRBJ1-2. CDR3 length equals 15 residues. Per the germline V gene, CDR1 is MGHRA and CDR2 is YSYEKL. CDR3 residues: CASSQESRESWGYTF.

This sequence joins TRBV2 and TRBJ2-5; as DNA is missing, the TRBD1 call by TCRdb cannot be tested. Germline assignment: CDR1 SNHLY and CDR2 FYNNEI. This CDR3 is 14 amino acids long. The CDR3 here is CASSETPRGETQYF.

The V and J genes are TRBV4-3 and TRBJ1-2; the D call from TCRdb, TRBD1, cannot be confirmed without DNA. Germline lookup yields CDR1 LGHNA and CDR2 YSLEER. This CDR3 region has 15 residues. This chain's CDR3 is CASSPNRQGAYGYTF.

This chain connects TRBV29-1 to TRBJ2-5; absent DNA, TCRdb's TRBD2 call cannot be checked. This CDR3 contains 13 residues. Germline V gene lookup returns CDR1 SQVTM and CDR2 ANQGSEA. CDR3: CSVESGLEETQYF.

The chain joins TRBV4-3 to TRBJ2-1; TCRdb's D gene call, TRBD1, goes unchecked for lack of DNA. Germline V gene sequence: CDR1 LGHNA, CDR2 YSLEER. The CDR3 contains 15 residues. CDR3 sequence reads: CASSQEAAGTDEQFF.

The chain joins TRBV7-2 to TRBJ1-5. The germline CDR1 and CDR2 sequences are SGHTA and FQGNSA. This CDR3 comprises 16 residues. The CDR3 spells CASSLGVGESNQPQHF.

The V and J genes are TRBV28 and TRBJ2-7; there is no DNA to check the TCRdb D call of TRBD1. Germline V CDR1 and CDR2: MDHEN, SYDVKM. The CDR3 has 16 residues. CDR3 region: CASSLSGTGGRYEQYF.

The CDR3 spells CASSTPRGDTEAFF. V and J are TRBV6-1 and TRBJ1-1; TCRdb selects TRBD1, and the lack of DNA leaves this call unchecked. Germline V CDR1 and CDR2: MNHNS, SASEGT. The length of the CDR3 is 14 residues.

The J gene is TRBJ1-1, the V gene TRBV7-3; the D call of TRBD1 rests on TCRdb alone, since no DNA is present to check it. The germline CDR1 and CDR2 sequences are SGHTA and FQGTGA. The CDR3 has 15 residues. CDR3 amino acids: CASSLYRDRNTEASF.